Listed below are T cell receptor beta chains from one sample, sequenced in a study of T cells in Graves' hyperthyroidism and ophthalmopathy. From the multiplex PCR reads, TCRdb called clonotypes with MiXCR, one entry per CDR3 protein. The data show 300,000 to 350,000 distinct CDR3 sequences, about a sixth seen once. The material sequenced was blood. All receptors come from a woman in her forties with Graves' ophthalmopathy. Each CDR3 is given with its conserved first and last residue. Fields, in order: V gene, D gene, clone size, J gene, CDR3 protein, CDR3 DNA. D genes are given only for firm matches. Not every row has a clone size; where given, it reads once, few, many or a size class.

TRBV19	.	many	TRBJ1-2	CASSKREGGYTF	TGTGCCAGTAGTAAACGGGAGGGTGGCTACACCTTC
TRBV12-3/TRBV12-4	.	many	TRBJ2-7	CASSLGGFADEQYF	TGTGCCAGCAGTTTAGGCGGGTTCGCGGACGAGCAGTACTTC
TRBV6-1	.	.	TRBJ2-7	CASSLGEQYF	TGTGCCAGCTCCCTCGGCGAGCAGTACTTC
TRBV19	.	many	TRBJ2-7	CASRTDSRGGYEQYF	TGTGCCAGTAGAACAGATTCGCGGGGAGGCTACGAGCAGTACTTC
TRBV6-1	TRBD1	.	TRBJ1-1	CASRPDRVYRNTEAFF	TGTGCCAGCAGACCTGACAGGGTGTATCGAAACACTGAAGCTTTCTTT
TRBV12-3/TRBV12-4	.	many	TRBJ1-1	CASSVQGGPEAFF	TGTGCCAGCAGTGTACAGGGTGGTCCTGAAGCTTTCTTT
TRBV15	.	.	TRBJ1-1	CATSIKTHAAEAFF	TGTGCCACCAGCATAAAAACCCACGCCGCTGAAGCTTTCTTT
TRBV15	TRBD2	.	TRBJ2-7	CATGKRDPGGQYF	TGTGCCACCGGGAAGCGGGACCCGGGCGGGCAGTACTTC
TRBV27	TRBD2	many	TRBJ2-1	CASSTSGSGYNEQFF	TGTGCCAGCAGTACGAGCGGGAGTGGGTACAATGAGCAGTTCTTC
TRBV13	.	once	TRBJ2-5	CASSRIDVVETQYF	TGTGCCAGCAGCCGAATTGACGTAGTCGAGACCCAGTACTTC
TRBV11-1	.	many	TRBJ2-7	CASSLLGGQSSYEQYF	TGTGCCAGCAGCTTACTCGGCGGGCAGAGCTCCTACGAGCAGTACTTC
TRBV9	.	many	TRBJ2-7	CASSVGPGPYEQYF	TGTGCCAGCAGCGTAGGTCCAGGACCCTACGAGCAGTACTTC
TRBV19	TRBD2	once	TRBJ2-7	CASSTAGLAGETEQYF	TGTGCCAGTAGTACTGCGGGACTAGCGGGAGAGACGGAGCAGTACTTC
TRBV6-1	TRBD2	many	TRBJ2-7	CASSEYLAVTYEQYF	TGTGCCAGCAGTGAATACCTAGCGGTTACCTACGAGCAGTACTTC
TRBV5-1	.	many	TRBJ1-1	CASSGEPMNTEAFF	TGCGCCAGCAGTGGGGAACCGATGAACACTGAAGCTTTCTTT
TRBV29-1	TRBD1	many	TRBJ2-5	CSAGPGTGKETQYF	TGCAGCGCCGGGCCCGGGACAGGGAAAGAGACCCAGTACTTC
TRBV11-2	.	many	TRBJ2-2	CASSLGGWELFF	TGTGCCAGCAGCTTAGGGGGGTGGGAGCTGTTTTTT